Sequencing of this T cell receptor beta chain was carried out in a study of control samples from healthy donors and cancer patients (dated by TCRdb to between 2020 and 2021). The CDR3 runs 13 residues from the cysteine to the phenylalanine. Only the CDR3 region is kept as DNA, spanning 39 bases read in frame from base 1. Trimming removed 5 bases from V and 0 bases from J, leaving 5 bases between the germline ends. The germline V gene supplies CDR1 SNHLY and CDR2 FYNNEI. The protocol used for the library was the immunoSEQ multiplex PCR assay. The immuneACCESS repertoire file appears here via TCRdb, limited to in-frame rearrangements. These files lack a portion of the clones; in checked studies, under half of the deficit traces to unresolved V genes, and the cause of the others is not known. The sample records under 55,000 clones, about 80% of which are singletons. Of the sample, around a tenth is held by the ten largest clones.

By how much of the sample it makes up, this clone is medium-sized (0.01 to 0.1%). No antigen is known for it. No clone much larger than this one lies a single base away; base qualities are absent. This clonotype was obtained from a man aged 70 or older in good health. Sequenced: blood. The chain joins TRBV2 to TRBJ1-3; no D segment can be confidently identified. The DNA is as follows: TGTGCCAGCAGTATCTTCTCTGGAAACACCATATATTTT. This sequence encodes CASSIFSGNTIYF. Where the CDR3 stops, the reference TRBV2 and TRBJ1-3 genes take over; the full variable domain is EPEVTQTPSHQVTQMGQEVILRCVPISNHLYFYWYRQILGQKVEFLVSFYNNEISEKSEIFDDQFSVERPDGSNFTLKIRSTKLEDSAMYFCASSIFSGNTIYFGEGSWLTVV.